This TCR beta chain was observed in a study of control samples from healthy donors and cancer patients (dated by TCRdb to the early 2020s). This clone was detected once. The antigen it recognizes is unknown. Per-base quality was not reported, and no clone a single base away is much larger than it. The method behind the library was the immunoSEQ multiplex PCR assay. Sourced from immuneACCESS, this table was stored by TCRdb with only in-frame sequences that have V and J called. A share of the clones is absent; for the studies checked, an unresolved V gene accounts for under half, and the remainder has no known explanation. The sample contains about 130,000 clones, roughly 87% of them found a single time. The top ten clones comprise 1.5% to 2% of the sample. The CDR3 runs 19 amino acids, cysteine and phenylalanine included. Only CDR3 DNA is held: 57 bases, read in frame from base 1. In the germline V gene, CDR1 corresponds to SGHAT and CDR2 to FQNNGV. After removal of 2 bases from V and 5 bases from J, the junction retains 19 bases not matched to a gene.

Sequencing was performed on blood. The origin of this receptor is a man younger than 30 in good health. The chain was built from TRBV11-2 and TRBJ2-7; the central 9 bases match TRBD2. The CDR3 protein is CASSLSSGRRAGGANEQYF. The DNA sequence is given as TGTGCCAGCAGCTTATCATCGGGCCGTCGAGCGGGAGGTGCAAACGAGCAGTACTTC.